This TCR beta chain was recovered during a study of siplizumab effects on memory and regulatory T cells. Broader study findings: Proliferating Tregs' suppressive function in siplizumab cultures went unconfirmed. Solely a minor proportion of alloreactive clones could be assigned to unstimulated subsets. The alloresponse seemed to draw substantially on naive T cells, which appeared more diverse than memory cells.

Sequenced by immunoSEQ multiplex PCR; TCRdb stores in-frame clones only, minus some. Of about 98,000 clones listed, 92% were seen once; the top ten hold around 1.1%. The length of the CDR3 is 17 residues. V dropped 5 bases and J dropped 6 bases, with 22 bases sitting between them. CDR1 and CDR2 from the germline V gene are SEHNR and FQNEAQ (reference sequence). In its sample, this clone was seen once. Its antigen is as yet unknown. This receptor was obtained from a human donor in good health. This sequence joins TRBV7-9 and TRBJ2-2; D perhaps matches TRBD2 (5 bases). Sequenced sample: CD4+ T cells sorted from blood. CDR3 amino acids: CASSPRNPGLPAGELFF. The CDR3 region has the DNA TGTGCCAGCAGCCCAAGAAACCCTGGACTTCCTGCCGGGGAGCTGTTTTTT. Together with reference TRBV7-9 and TRBJ2-2, the CDR3 gives the full variable domain: DTGVSQNPRHKITKRGQNVTFRCDPISEHNRLYWYRQTLGQGPEFLTYFQNEAQLEKSRLLSDRFSAERPKGSFSTLEIQRTEQGDSAMYLCASSPRNPGLPAGELFFGEGSRLTVL.